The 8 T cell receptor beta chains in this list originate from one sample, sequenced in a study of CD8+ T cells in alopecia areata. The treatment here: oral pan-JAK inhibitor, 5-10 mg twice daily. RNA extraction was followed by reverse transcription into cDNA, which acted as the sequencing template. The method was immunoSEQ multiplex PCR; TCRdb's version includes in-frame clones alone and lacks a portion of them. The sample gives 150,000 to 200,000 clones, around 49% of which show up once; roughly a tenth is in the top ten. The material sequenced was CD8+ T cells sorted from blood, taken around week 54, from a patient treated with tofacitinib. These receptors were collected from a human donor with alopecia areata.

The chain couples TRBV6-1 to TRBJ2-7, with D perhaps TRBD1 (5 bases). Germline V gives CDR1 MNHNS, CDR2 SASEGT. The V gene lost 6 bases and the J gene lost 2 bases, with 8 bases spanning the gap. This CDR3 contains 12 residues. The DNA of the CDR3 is TGTGCCAGCAGAGGGGTGGCCTACGAGCAGTACTTC. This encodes CASRGVAYEQYF.

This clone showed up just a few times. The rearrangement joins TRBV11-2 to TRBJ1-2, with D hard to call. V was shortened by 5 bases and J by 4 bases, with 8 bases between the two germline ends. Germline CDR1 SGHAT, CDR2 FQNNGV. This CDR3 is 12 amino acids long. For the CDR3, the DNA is TGTGCCAGCAGCGGGTTGGGCTATGGCTACACCTTC. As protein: CASSGLGYGYTF.

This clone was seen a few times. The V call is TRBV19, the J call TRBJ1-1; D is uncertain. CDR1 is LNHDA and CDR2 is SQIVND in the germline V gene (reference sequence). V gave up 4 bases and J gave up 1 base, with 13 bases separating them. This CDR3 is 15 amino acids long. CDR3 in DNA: TGTGCCAGTAGTAGCCCCCCGGACGGGAACACTGAAGCTTTCTTT. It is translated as CASSSPPDGNTEAFF. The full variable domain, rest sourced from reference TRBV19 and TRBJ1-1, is DGGITQSPKYLFRKEGQNVTLSCEQNLNHDAMYWYRQDPGQGLRLIYYSQIVNDFQKGDIAEGYSVSREKKESFPLTVTSAQKNPTAFYLCASSSPPDGNTEAFFGQGTRLTVV.

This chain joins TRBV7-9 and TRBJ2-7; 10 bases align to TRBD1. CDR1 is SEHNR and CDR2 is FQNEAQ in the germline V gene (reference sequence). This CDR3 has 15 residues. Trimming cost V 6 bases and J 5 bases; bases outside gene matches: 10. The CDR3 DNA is TGTGCCAGCAGTCCCGGGACAGGGGTCTTCCACGAGCAGTACTTC. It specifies CASSPGTGVFHEQYF.

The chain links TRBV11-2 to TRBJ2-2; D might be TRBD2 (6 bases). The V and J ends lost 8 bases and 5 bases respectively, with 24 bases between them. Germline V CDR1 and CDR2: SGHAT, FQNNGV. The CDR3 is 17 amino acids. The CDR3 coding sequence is TGTGCCAGCGGGTTACCTGGCGGGGCAGGGAGGACCGGGGAGCTGTTTTTT. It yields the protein CASGLPGGAGRTGELFF.

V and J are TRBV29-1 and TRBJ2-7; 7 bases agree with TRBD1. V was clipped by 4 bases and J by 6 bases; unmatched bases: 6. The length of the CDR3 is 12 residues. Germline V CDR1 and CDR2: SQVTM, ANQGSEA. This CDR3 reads CSVVAGGVEQYF. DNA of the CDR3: TGCAGCGTTGTTGCAGGGGGTGTCGAGCAGTACTTC.

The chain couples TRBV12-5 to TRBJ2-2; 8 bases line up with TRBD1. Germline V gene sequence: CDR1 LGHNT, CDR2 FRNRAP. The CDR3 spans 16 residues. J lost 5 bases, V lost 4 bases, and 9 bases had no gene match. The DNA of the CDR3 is TGTGCTAGTGGTTGGTACATAGACAGGGGAACCGGGGAGCTGTTTTTT. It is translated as CASGWYIDRGTGELFF.

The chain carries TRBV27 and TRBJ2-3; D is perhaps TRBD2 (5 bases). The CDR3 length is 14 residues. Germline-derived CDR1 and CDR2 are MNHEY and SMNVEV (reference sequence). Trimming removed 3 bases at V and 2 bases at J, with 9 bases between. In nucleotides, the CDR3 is TGTGCCAGCAGTTTTCGGGGAGCCACAGATACGCAGTATTTT. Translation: CASSFRGATDTQYF.